These 21 T cell receptor beta chains share one sample of origin, sequenced in a study of OX40 agonist ivuxolimab in advanced cancers. Produced via immunoSEQ multiplex PCR; TCRdb's table is partial and in-frame only. This table holds almost 90,000 clones, approximately 87% found once. This specimen was CD4+ or CD8+ T cells sorted from blood, taken in a trial of the OX40 agonist ivuxolimab. The receptors were sampled from an adult with an advanced solid tumor such as melanoma, head and neck, liver or kidney cancer.

This chain connects TRBV7-8 to TRBJ2-2; TRBD1 aligns across 8 bases. The length of the CDR3 is 17 residues. Germline-derived CDR1 and CDR2 are SGHVS and FQNEAQ. With 5 bases clipped from V and 1 base from J, the junction kept 9 bases outside the gene matches. CDR3 loop: CASSAQSGQGNTGELFF. DNA for the CDR3: TGTGCCAGCAGCGCCCAGTCCGGACAGGGGAACACCGGGGAGCTGTTTTTT.

The J gene is TRBJ1-1, the V gene TRBV7-6; unclear D gene. The germline CDR1 and CDR2 sequences are SGHVS and FNYEAQ. The CDR3 is 14 residues long. The ends were cut back, 5 bases at V and 4 bases at J, with 14 bases in the middle. CDR3 amino acids: CASSPQQAATEAFF. CDR3 DNA sequence: TGTGCCAGCAGCCCTCAGCAGGCGGCCACTGAAGCTTTCTTT. The variable domain in full, with the rest retrieved from reference TRBV7-6 and TRBJ1-1, is GAGVSQSPRYKVTKRGQDVALRCDPISGHVSLYWYRQALGQGPEFLTYFNYEAQQDKSGLPNDRFSAERPEGSISTLTIQRTEQRDSAMYRCASSPQQAATEAFFGQGTRLTVV.

The J gene is TRBJ2-5, the V gene TRBV2, with TRBD1 identical over 7 bases. CDR1 and CDR2 (germline): SNHLY, FYNNEI. The CDR3 spans 14 residues. Trimming took 10 bases from V and 4 from J; bases not matched to a gene: 12. In nucleotides, the CDR3 is TGTGCCACCGGCACAGGGGATTGGAGAGAGACCCAGTACTTC. It specifies CATGTGDWRETQYF.

The chain has TRBV2 and TRBJ2-3; D is possibly TRBD1 (6 bases). Trimming pared 5 bases from V and 7 bases from J, leaving 16 bases between. The CDR3 runs to 14 residues. Per the germline V gene, CDR1 is SNHLY and CDR2 is FYNNEI. The CDR3 is CASSNQGLTNTQYF. The CDR3 DNA sequence: TGTGCCAGCAGTAACCAGGGGCTAACAAATACGCAGTATTTT.

The chain employs TRBV5-1 and TRBJ2-1, with TRBD1 matching 9 bases. V shed 4 bases, J shed 7 bases, and the junction held 9 bases outside the gene matches. There are 15 residues in the CDR3. The V gene's germline CDR1 is SGHRS and CDR2 YFSETQ. The CDR3 DNA reads as TGCGCCAGCAGCCCACAGGGGGCTCAAGGGAATGAGCAGTTCTTC. Its protein product is CASSPQGAQGNEQFF.

V and J are TRBV9 and TRBJ1-1, with TRBD1 matching 9 bases. The trim removed 3 bases at V and 2 bases at J, leaving 5 bases unmatched. CDR1 SGDLS and CDR2 YYNGEE come from the germline V gene. The CDR3 runs 15 residues. The CDR3 loop reads CASSEGQGVNTEAFF. The CDR3 DNA sequence: TGTGCCAGCAGCGAGGGACAGGGAGTTAACACTGAAGCTTTCTTT. Filled out from reference TRBV9 and TRBJ1-1, the complete variable domain reads DSGVTQTPKHLITATGQRVTLRCSPRSGDLSVYWYQQSLDQGLQFLIQYYNGEERAKGNILERFSAQQFPDLHSELNLSSLELGDSALYFCASSEGQGVNTEAFFGQGTRLTVV.

This chain connects TRBV11-3 to TRBJ2-2, with D possibly being TRBD1 (5 bases). CDR1 SGHNT and CDR2 YENEEA come from the germline V gene. Between the trimmed V and J ends, which lost 7 bases and 2 bases, there was a span of 8 bases. The length of the CDR3 is 13 residues. The CDR3 protein is CASTQGNTGELFF. CDR3 DNA sequence: TGTGCCAGCACCCAGGGAAACACCGGGGAGCTGTTTTTT.

The rearrangement uses TRBV30 and TRBJ1-1; 9 bases map to TRBD1. The CDR3 spans 15 residues. Trimming at V came to 3 bases and at J to 3 bases, leaving 8 bases not matched to a gene. The germline V gene encodes CDR1 GTSNPN and CDR2 SVGIG (reference sequence). CDR3 region: CAWSGQGYLYTEAFF. The CDR3 nucleotides read TGTGCCTGGAGCGGACAGGGGTATCTCTACACTGAAGCTTTCTTT. Complete variable domain (other parts from reference TRBV30 and TRBJ1-1): SQTIHQWPATLVQPVGSPLSLECTVEGTSNPNLYWYRQAAGRGLQLLFYSVGIGQISSEVPQNLSASRPQDRQFILSSKKLLLSDSGFYLCAWSGQGYLYTEAFFGQGTRLTVV.

This clone was observed once. The chain has TRBV7-7 and TRBJ2-5; a weak D match, TRBD1 (5 bases). The ends were cut back, 2 bases at V and 1 base at J, with 8 bases in the middle. Germline CDR1 is SSHAT and CDR2 is FNYEAQ (reference sequence). The CDR3 has 14 residues. In DNA, the CDR3 is TGTGCCAGCAGCTTAAGGGGCAGCCAAGAGACCCAGTACTTC. It codes for CASSLRGSQETQYF.

This clone was detected a few times. This chain uses TRBV21-1 with TRBJ1-1. TRBV21-1 constitutes a pseudogene. The CDR3 is 12 amino acids. CDR3 DNA sequence: TGTGCCAGCAGTGGTGAGAACACTGAAGCTTTCTTT. Its protein is CASSGENTEAFF.

The chain combines TRBV7-9 with TRBJ2-5; TRBD1 matches 8 bases. Germline CDR1 is SEHNR and CDR2 is FQNEAQ (reference sequence). This CDR3 spans 16 amino acids. V shed 3 bases, J shed 5 bases, and the junction held 11 bases outside the gene matches. As DNA, the CDR3 is TGTGCCAGCAGCTTCCCTCTCATCCAGGGGGCCGAGACCCAGTACTTC. Amino acids: CASSFPLIQGAETQYF.

The gene calls are TRBV15 and TRBJ2-5; maybe TRBD1 (6 bases). The germline V and J ends were trimmed by 3 bases and 5 bases, with 13 bases remaining between them. From germline, CDR1 is LNHNV and CDR2 YYDKDF (reference sequence). This CDR3 is 14 amino acids long. CDR3 loop: CATSRRTARETQYF. The CDR3, as DNA: TGTGCCACCAGCAGGAGGACAGCACGCGAGACCCAGTACTTC.

Only a few counts were recorded for this clone. The V and J genes are TRBV5-4 and TRBJ2-3, with D hard to call. Germline assignment: CDR1 SGHNT and CDR2 YYREEE (reference sequence). The V gene lost 2 bases and the J gene lost 1 base, with 5 bases spanning the gap. The CDR3 is 13 residues long. CDR3 region: CASSFSGTDTQYF. The CDR3 DNA follows: TGTGCCAGCAGCTTTTCGGGCACAGATACGCAGTATTTT.

There are a few counts of this clone. This chain connects TRBV19 to TRBJ1-5; D might be TRBD1 (5 bases). Germline V gives CDR1 LNHDA, CDR2 SQIVND (reference sequence). V lost 7 bases and J 0 bases, leaving 13 bases between the germline ends. This CDR3 is built from 15 residues. CDR3 nucleotide sequence: TGTGCCAGTACCCCGGGAGGGGATAGCAATCAGCCCCAGCATTTT. Translation gives CASTPGGDSNQPQHF.

Concerning this clone: Other DNA sequences within the sample encode an identical CDR3. The V and J genes are TRBV7-8 and TRBJ1-1, with a weak D call TRBD1 (5 bases). CDR3 length: 18 amino acids. Germline V gene lookup returns CDR1 SGHVS and CDR2 FQNEAQ. The ends were cut back, 5 bases at V and 0 bases at J, with 22 bases in the middle. CDR3 sequence (DNA): TGTGCCAGCAGCGTTCTTCCCGGGGCCCGAGGGGTGAACACTGAAGCTTTCTTT. Protein sequence: CASSVLPGARGVNTEAFF.

This clone was seen only once. The chain employs TRBV5-1 and TRBJ2-5; D uncertain. Trimming removed 5 bases from V and 7 bases from J, with 15 bases in between. This CDR3 has 13 amino acids. Germline V gene data show CDR1 as SGHRS and CDR2 as YFSETQ. CDR3: CASSFEGPGTQYF. The CDR3, as DNA: TGCGCCAGCAGTTTTGAAGGTCCTGGGACCCAGTACTTC. The whole variable domain, remainder taken from reference TRBV5-1 and TRBJ2-5, is KAGVTQTPRYLIKTRGQQVTLSCSPISGHRSVSWYQQTPGQGLQFLFEYFSETQRNKGNFPGRFSGRQFSNSRSEMNVSTLELGDSALYLCASSFEGPGTQYFGPGTRLLVL.

This rearrangement joins TRBV6-1 to TRBJ1-5; 7 positions match TRBD1. V lost 5 bases to trimming and J lost 5 bases; unmatched junction nucleotides: 3. Germline loops: CDR1 MNHNS, CDR2 SASEGT. There are 13 residues in the CDR3. The CDR3 loop reads CASSPDRDQPQHF. The DNA of the CDR3 is TGTGCCAGCAGTCCAGACAGGGATCAGCCCCAGCATTTT.

The rearrangement links TRBV11-2 to TRBJ2-1; D is undetermined. Looked up from germline, CDR1 is SGHAT and CDR2 is FQNNGV. There are 14 residues in the CDR3. Trimming removed 4 bases at V and 11 bases at J, with 18 bases between. The DNA for the CDR3 is TGTGCCAGCAGCTCAAACCTCCAGCAACCGAAGCAGTTCTTC. Translating gives CASSSNLQQPKQFF.

This chain connects TRBV6-1 to TRBJ2-2; D unresolved. CDR3 size: 14 residues. In germline, CDR1 is MNHNS, CDR2 SASEGT. Trimming left V 4 bases short and J 3 bases short, with 9 bases between. The CDR3 DNA sequence: TGTGCCAGCAGTGTGGGCACAGACACCGGGGAGCTGTTTTTT. It is translated as CASSVGTDTGELFF.

This chain joins TRBV6-5 and TRBJ2-7, with TRBD1 matching over 8 bases. Germline values: CDR1 MNHEY, CDR2 SVGAGI. This CDR3 comprises 14 residues. Unmatched junction bases numbered 5, after V lost 5 bases and J lost 2 bases. The CDR3, as DNA: TGTGCCAGCAGTATGGGGACAGGTCCCTACGAGCAGTACTTC. Protein product: CASSMGTGPYEQYF.

This clone showed up just a few times. V gene TRBV10-1 combines with J gene TRBJ2-7, with 11 bases identical to TRBD1. J was trimmed by 10 bases and V by 6 bases; bases with no gene match: 8. Looked up from germline, CDR1 is WNHNN and CDR2 is SYGVQD (reference sequence). The CDR3 length is 13 residues. The CDR3 region is CASSDRTGGVQYF. CDR3 in DNA: TGCGCCAGCAGCGATCGGACAGGGGGCGTACAGTACTTC.